The 4 T cell receptor beta chains below come from one sample, sequenced in a study of monozygotic twins with inflammatory bowel disease. TCRdb reanalyzed the 5' RACE reads, giving one entry per CDR3 protein sequence and no DNA. This sample's table has 45,000 or so distinct CDR3 sequences. The sample consisted of blood. Every receptor here comes from a human donor with ulcerative colitis or Crohn's disease, or a healthy co-twin of an affected twin (not recorded which).

J is TRBJ2-3 and V is TRBV20-1; there is no DNA to check the TCRdb D call of TRBD2. The germline V gene encodes CDR1 DFQATT and CDR2 SNEGSKA (reference sequence). This CDR3 contains 20 residues. This chain's CDR3 is CSARIGYPSGGAVWTDTQYF.

V usage is TRBV5-1 and J usage is TRBJ2-1; the D gene TCRdb calls, TRBD2, cannot be checked with no DNA. From germline, CDR1 is SGHRS and CDR2 YFSETQ. This CDR3 spans 16 amino acids. CDR3 loop: CASSSQLAGGPNEQFF.

The CDR3 spells CASSRQGGDSPLHF. V usage is TRBV6-1 and J usage is TRBJ1-6; TCRdb reports TRBD1, a call that lacks DNA to check it against. This CDR3 contains 14 residues. From germline, CDR1 is MNHNS and CDR2 SASEGT.

V and J are TRBV7-2 and TRBJ1-2; TCRdb indicates TRBD1, and absent DNA this call remains unverified. Per the germline V gene, CDR1 is SGHTA and CDR2 is FQGNSA. The CDR3 sequence is 13 residues long. CDR3 protein: CASSLRGWRGYTF.